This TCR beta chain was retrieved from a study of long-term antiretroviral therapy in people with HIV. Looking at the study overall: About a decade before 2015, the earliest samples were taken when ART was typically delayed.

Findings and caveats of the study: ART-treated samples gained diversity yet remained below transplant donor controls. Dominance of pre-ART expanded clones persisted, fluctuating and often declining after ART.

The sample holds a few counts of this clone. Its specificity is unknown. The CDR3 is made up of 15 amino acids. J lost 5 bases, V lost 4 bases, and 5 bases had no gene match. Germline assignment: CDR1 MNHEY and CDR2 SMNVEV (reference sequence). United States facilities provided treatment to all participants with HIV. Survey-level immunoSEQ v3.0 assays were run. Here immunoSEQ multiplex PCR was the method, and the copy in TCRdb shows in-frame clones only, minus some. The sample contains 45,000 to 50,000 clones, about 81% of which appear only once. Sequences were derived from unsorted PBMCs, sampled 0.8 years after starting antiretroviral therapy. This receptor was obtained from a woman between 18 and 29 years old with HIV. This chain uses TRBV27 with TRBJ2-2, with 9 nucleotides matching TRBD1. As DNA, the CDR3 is TGTGCCAGCAGTTGGGACAGGGATATTACCGGGGAGCTGTTTTTT. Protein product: CASSWDRDITGELFF.